Given below is one TCR beta chain in context. Its antigen is not known. V was cut by 7 bases and J by 0 bases, with 13 bases left in between. Germline V gene lookup returns CDR1 MNHNS and CDR2 SASEGT. This CDR3 region has 15 residues. The data stem from a study of OX40 agonist ivuxolimab in advanced cancers. Study results and limitations: CD4+ T cells averaged fewer expanded clones than CD8+ T cells. Antigens targeted by the expanded peripheral T cells were not determined. Some nonresponders also had low normalized T-cell clonal expansion.

Blood specimens came from baseline, cycle 4 day 1, and cycle 7 day 1. Assay: immunoSEQ multiplex PCR; the TCRdb copy retains only in-frame clones and omits some. This sample has 110,000 or so clones, with 85% to 95% found just once. The specimen comprised CD4+ or CD8+ T cells sorted from blood, sampled in a trial of the OX40 agonist ivuxolimab. J is TRBJ1-5 and V is TRBV6-1; unclear D gene. The receptor comes from an adult with an advanced solid tumor such as melanoma, head and neck, liver or kidney cancer. In nucleotides, the CDR3 is TGTGCCAGCAACCCGACTAGTTATAGCAATCAGCCCCAGCATTTT. The encoded protein is CASNPTSYSNQPQHF.